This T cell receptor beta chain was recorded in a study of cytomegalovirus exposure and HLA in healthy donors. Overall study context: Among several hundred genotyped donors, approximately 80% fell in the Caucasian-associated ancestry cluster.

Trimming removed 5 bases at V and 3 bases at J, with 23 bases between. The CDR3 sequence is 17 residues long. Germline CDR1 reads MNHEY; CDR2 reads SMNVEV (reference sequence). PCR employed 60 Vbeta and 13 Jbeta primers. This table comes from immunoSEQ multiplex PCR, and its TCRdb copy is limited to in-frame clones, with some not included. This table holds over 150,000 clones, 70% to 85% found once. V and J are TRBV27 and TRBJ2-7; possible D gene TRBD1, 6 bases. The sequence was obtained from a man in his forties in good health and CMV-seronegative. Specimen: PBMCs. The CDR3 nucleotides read TGTGCCAGCAGTCGACTTAAAGGGGGTAAAGAGGACTACGAGCAGTACTTC. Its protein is CASSRLKGGKEDYEQYF.